The entry that follows covers one TCR beta chain sequence. TCRdb independently ran MiXCR on the 5' RACE reads; one entry per CDR3 protein. The sample has about 17,000 distinct CDR3 sequences; 16% are singletons. The source of the sample is a study of HIV-infected patients and healthy controls. This TCR came from a human donor in good health. The material sequenced was CD8+ T cells from blood.

CDR3 protein: CASSLSGFQETQYF. CDR3 nucleotide sequence: TGTGCCAGCAGCTTATCGGGGTTCCAAGAGACCCAGTACTTC. The chain combines TRBV7-9 with TRBJ2-5; perhaps TRBD2 as D (5 bases). Germline CDR1 SEHNR, CDR2 FQNEAQ (reference sequence). The length of the CDR3 is 14 residues. V shed 2 bases and J shed 1 base, with 8 bases lying between them.